The 13 T cell receptor beta chains given below trace back to one sample, sequenced in a study of neurological immune-mediated disorders. Via MiXCR, TCRdb re-called the 5' RACE reads, giving one row per CDR3 protein. This repertoire shows around 60,000 distinct CDR3 sequences, 3% to 3.5% found once; its top ten account for approximately 7.1%. Sequenced material: PBMCs. The receptors were gathered from a woman aged 55-70 years with multiple sclerosis.

This clonotype was observed many times. The chain employs TRBV7-2 and TRBJ2-5, with 10 bases lining up with TRBD2. The germline V gene encodes CDR1 SGHTA and CDR2 FQGNSA. V lost 5 bases and J lost 5; bases outside the gene matches: 8. The CDR3 is made up of 15 amino acids. CDR3 protein: CASSPQRGGWETQYF. DNA of the CDR3: TGTGCCAGCAGCCCCCAGCGGGGGGGCTGGGAGACCCAGTACTTC.

This clonotype came up many times. The rearrangement uses TRBV20-1 and TRBJ2-1; TRBD1 is a possible D gene (5 bases). The CDR3 spans 12 residues. Deletions cut 1 base from V and 12 bases from J, with 13 bases between. The germline V gene has CDR1 DFQATT and CDR2 SNEGSKA (reference sequence). CDR3: CSARVIPQGQFF. The CDR3 DNA follows: TGCAGTGCTAGAGTCATTCCCCAGGGGCAGTTCTTC.

By frequency in the sample, this clonotype is medium-sized. This rearrangement joins TRBV5-1 to TRBJ2-1, with D possibly TRBD2 on 6 matching bases. The germline V and J ends were trimmed by 2 bases and 1 base, with 7 bases remaining between them. The CDR3 spans 14 residues. Looked up from germline, CDR1 is SGHRS and CDR2 is YFSETQ. CDR3 residues: CASSFSGSYNEQFF. The CDR3 coding sequence is TGCGCCAGCAGCTTTAGCGGATCCTACAATGAGCAGTTCTTC. Combining the CDR3 with reference TRBV5-1 and TRBJ2-1 gives the whole variable domain KAGVTQTPRYLIKTRGQQVTLSCSPISGHRSVSWYQQTPGQGLQFLFEYFSETQRNKGNFPGRFSGRQFSNSRSEMNVSTLELGDSALYLCASSFSGSYNEQFFGPGTRLTVL.

This clonotype was seen many times. The gene calls are TRBV9 and TRBJ2-5; 14 nucleotides agree with TRBD2. CDR3 length: 16 residues. V lost 4 bases and J lost 6; bases outside the gene matches: 8. Germline V CDR1 and CDR2: SGDLS, YYNGEE. The CDR3 nucleotides are TGTGCCAGCAGCTCGGGACTAGCGGGGGTTATGAAGACCCAGTACTTC. This encodes CASSSGLAGVMKTQYF.

This clonotype was seen at least ten times. The CDR3 bases are TGTGCCAGCAGCCAAGTGGGGCGTGGAGGGAGTTCCTACGAGCAGTACTTC. Protein: CASSQVGRGGSSYEQYF. The V gene is TRBV4-2, the J gene TRBJ2-7; perhaps TRBD2 as D (6 bases). The germline V gene encodes CDR1 LGHNA and CDR2 YNFKEQ. This CDR3 spans 17 amino acids. The germline V and J ends were trimmed by 1 base and 1 base, with 17 bases remaining between them.

The chain carries TRBV28 and TRBJ2-3, with D possibly matching TRBD2 (5 bases). The CDR3 runs to 12 residues. Per the germline V gene, CDR1 is MDHEN and CDR2 is SYDVKM. Trimming took 5 bases from V and 13 from J, leaving 16 bases between them. Here the CDR3 reads CASSLMAGTKYF. The CDR3 nucleotides read TGTGCCAGCAGTCTAATGGCGGGTACTAAGTATTTT.

This clonotype was seen ten or more times. The rearrangement uses TRBV6-2 or TRBV6-3 and TRBJ1-5; unclear D gene. Germline CDR1 is MNHEY and CDR2 is SVGEGT. The CDR3 runs 13 residues. V gave up 10 bases and J gave up 7 bases, with 17 bases separating them. For the CDR3, the DNA is TGTGCCACCAACTTCATGGAGAGGCAGCCCCAGCATTTT. It codes for CATNFMERQPQHF.

In this sample, this clonotype turned up many times. The gene calls are TRBV28 and TRBJ1-2; possibly TRBD1 for D (6 bases). V lost 3 bases and J 4 bases, leaving 9 bases between the germline ends. This CDR3 spans 13 amino acids. Germline CDR1 is MDHEN and CDR2 is SYDVKM. CDR3 nucleotide sequence: TGTGCCAGCAGTTTGGTGGACAGCTATGGCTACACCTTC. Translating it yields CASSLVDSYGYTF.

This clonotype was seen at least ten times. The V gene is TRBV5-1, the J gene TRBJ2-7; D tentatively fits TRBD1 or TRBD2 (5 bases each). Trimming left V 4 bases short and J 2 bases short, with 10 bases between. The germline CDR1 and CDR2 sequences are SGHRS and YFSETQ. The CDR3 contains 13 residues. The CDR3 nucleotides read TGCGCCAGCAGCCCCGGGGCCACCTACGAGCAGTACTTC. As protein: CASSPGATYEQYF.

This clonotype was seen at least ten times. The V gene is TRBV10-3, the J gene TRBJ1-4; a weak D match, TRBD1 (6 bases). Looked up from germline, CDR1 is ENHRY and CDR2 is SYGVKD. The CDR3 has 19 amino acids. Trimming took 1 base from V and 0 from J, leaving 18 bases between them. The DNA of the CDR3 is TGTGCCATCAGTGAGTTCTCTCCGGGACAAAGTGCAACTAATGAAAAACTGTTTTTT. It is translated as CAISEFSPGQSATNEKLFF.

About this clonotype: This clone may be a read error of a much larger clone one base away. This sequence joins TRBV5-1 and TRBJ1-3, with D possibly TRBD1 on 5 matching bases. Germline CDR1 is SGHRS and CDR2 is YFSETQ. The CDR3 loop spans 15 amino acids. Trimming removed 4 bases at V and 1 base at J, with 12 bases between. This CDR3 reads CASSKGRGSGNTIYF. The CDR3, as DNA: TGCGCCAGCAGCAAGGGACGGGGGTCTGGAAACACCATATATTTT.

The J gene is TRBJ2-1, the V gene TRBV28; D unclear. This CDR3 region has 15 residues. Trimming pared 5 bases from V and 7 bases from J, leaving 18 bases between. Looked up from germline, CDR1 is MDHEN and CDR2 is SYDVKM. The CDR3 sequence is CASSPLVTGTNEQFF. The CDR3 bases are TGTGCCAGCAGTCCCCTTGTGACGGGCACAAATGAGCAGTTCTTC.

This clonotype was seen at least ten times. V is TRBV28 and J is TRBJ2-1; no reliable D call. The ends were cut back, 5 bases at V and 7 bases at J, with 12 bases in the middle. The CDR3 contains 13 residues. The germline V gene encodes CDR1 MDHEN and CDR2 SYDVKM. CDR3 DNA sequence: TGTGCCAGCAGTCCCATCTTTGGAAATGAGCAGTTCTTC. Translating gives CASSPIFGNEQFF.